This TCR beta chain is from a study of OX40 agonist ivuxolimab in advanced cancers. At the level of the study: Patients were dosed intravenously with ivuxolimab at 0.01 to 10 mg/kg every 2 weeks.

V lost 3 bases and J lost 4, with 9 bases in between. Germline V gives CDR1 SEHNR, CDR2 FQNEAQ (reference sequence). The CDR3 is made up of 13 amino acids. Produced via immunoSEQ multiplex PCR; TCRdb's table is partial and in-frame only. The table records tens of thousands of clones, around 89% of them present only once. This clonotype was obtained from an adult with an advanced solid tumor such as melanoma, head and neck, liver or kidney cancer. The chain joins TRBV7-9 to TRBJ1-1; D may be TRBD1 (5 bases). The input for sequencing was CD4+ or CD8+ T cells sorted from blood, taken in a trial of the OX40 agonist ivuxolimab. CDR3 DNA sequence: TGTGCCAGCAGCTTTATGGGGGGCACTGAAGCTTTCTTT. It translates to CASSFMGGTEAFF.